This record concerns one T cell receptor (beta chain) sequence. No antigen is known for it. As the sequencing template, cDNA was produced by extracting RNA and reverse transcribing it. Sequenced by immunoSEQ multiplex PCR; TCRdb stores in-frame clones only, minus some. The sample holds 150,000 to 250,000 clones, nearly 60% seen once. Treatment reported: oral pan-JAK inhibitor, 5-10 mg twice daily. The sample is drawn from a study of CD8+ T cells in alopecia areata. Study-level background: It was oral tofacitinib, at 5 to 10 mg twice daily, that treated patients received.

Whole-study results and caveats: In scalp and blood, many expanded lesional clones persisted during tofacitinib.

The CDR3 totals 11 residues. Germline V CDR1 and CDR2: SEHNR, FQNEAQ (reference sequence). Trimming cost V 1 base and J 13 bases, with 8 bases left between them. Sequencing was performed on CD4+ T cells sorted from blood, taken at week 24, from a patient treated with tofacitinib. The genes are TRBV7-9 and TRBJ2-1; the D gene could be TRBD1 or TRBD2 (5 bases each). The sequence came from a human donor with alopecia areata. CDR3 sequence reads: CASSLVGDQFF. The CDR3 DNA reads TGTGCCAGCAGCTTAGTCGGGGACCAGTTCTTC.